The rows below give T cell receptor beta chains drawn from one sample of a study of blood T cell repertoires in COVID-19. Data came from immunoSEQ multiplex PCR; TCRdb stores just in-frame clones and leaves some out. The sample lists 60,000 or so clones, around 89% occurring once. Sequencing was done on a sample of peripheral blood. These receptors were obtained from a human donor with active COVID-19. The donor label of this sample is uncertain. Both conserved end residues are part of each CDR3. D genes are given only for firm matches. Clone size, where shown, is once, few, many, or a class for clones that have expanded.

j_call: TRBJ1-3; d_call: -; clone_size: -; v_call: TRBV4-2; cdr3_aa: CASSPLPGNTIYF; cdr3_nt: TGTGCCAGCAGCCCCCTTCCTGGAAACACCATATATTTT
j_call: TRBJ1-4; d_call: TRBD1; clone_size: -; v_call: TRBV6-5; cdr3_aa: CASSSGQGVSEKLFF; cdr3_nt: TGTGCCAGCAGTTCTGGACAGGGGGTGTCAGAAAAACTGTTTTTT
j_call: TRBJ2-7; d_call: TRBD1; clone_size: -; v_call: TRBV5-1; cdr3_aa: CASTRDRGHEQYF; cdr3_nt: TGCGCCAGCACACGGGACAGGGGCCACGAGCAGTACTTC
j_call: TRBJ2-3; d_call: TRBD1; clone_size: -; v_call: TRBV7-2; cdr3_aa: CASSPQGSSTDTQYF; cdr3_nt: TGTGCCAGCAGCCCACAGGGGTCCTCCACAGATACGCAGTATTTT
j_call: TRBJ2-1; d_call: TRBD2; clone_size: -; v_call: TRBV9; cdr3_aa: CASSEISGRAGEQFF; cdr3_nt: TGTGCCAGCAGCGAGATTAGCGGGAGGGCCGGTGAGCAGTTCTTC
j_call: TRBJ1-4; d_call: TRBD1; clone_size: once; v_call: TRBV5-5; cdr3_aa: CASTRDSQWAEKLFF; cdr3_nt: TGTGCCAGCACCCGGGACAGCCAATGGGCTGAAAAACTGTTTTTT
j_call: TRBJ2-1; d_call: TRBD1; clone_size: -; v_call: TRBV19; cdr3_aa: CASSGDREGEQFF; cdr3_nt: TGTGCCAGTAGTGGGGACAGGGAGGGTGAGCAGTTCTTC
j_call: TRBJ2-5; d_call: -; clone_size: once; v_call: TRBV9; cdr3_aa: CASSAHGAGSLTQYF; cdr3_nt: TGTGCCAGCAGCGCCCACGGGGCGGGAAGTTTGACCCAGTACTTC
j_call: TRBJ2-3; d_call: -; clone_size: -; v_call: TRBV16; cdr3_aa: CASSQLPIRELTDTQYF; cdr3_nt: TGTGCCAGCAGCCAACTTCCGATCCGGGAGCTCACAGATACGCAGTATTTT
j_call: TRBJ2-6; d_call: -; clone_size: -; v_call: TRBV28; cdr3_aa: CASSTSSGANVLTF; cdr3_nt: TGTGCCAGCAGTACATCCTCTGGGGCCAACGTCCTGACTTTC
j_call: TRBJ1-4; d_call: -; clone_size: -; v_call: TRBV14; cdr3_aa: CASSHVQAGGLFF; cdr3_nt: TGTGCCAGCAGCCACGTTCAGGCGGGAGGACTGTTTTTT
j_call: TRBJ2-3; d_call: -; clone_size: -; v_call: TRBV5-1; cdr3_aa: CASSLGGRSTDTQYF; cdr3_nt: TGCGCCAGCAGCTTGGGAGGGAGGTCTACAGATACGCAGTATTTT
j_call: TRBJ2-3; d_call: -; clone_size: -; v_call: TRBV15; cdr3_aa: CATSNLVEGTDTQYF; cdr3_nt: TGTGCCACCAGCAACCTCGTAGAAGGCACAGATACGCAGTATTTT
j_call: TRBJ2-1; d_call: TRBD2; clone_size: -; v_call: TRBV6-2/TRBV6-3; cdr3_aa: CASSPIPSGRTTNEQFF; cdr3_nt: TGTGCCAGCAGTCCAATCCCTAGCGGGAGGACGACAAATGAGCAGTTCTTC
j_call: TRBJ2-1; d_call: -; clone_size: -; v_call: TRBV6-5; cdr3_aa: CASSLVAYNEQFF; cdr3_nt: TGTGCCAGCAGTTTAGTGGCCTACAATGAGCAGTTCTTC
j_call: TRBJ1-2; d_call: TRBD1; clone_size: -; v_call: TRBV7-9; cdr3_aa: CASSLGTAVNYGYTF; cdr3_nt: TGTGCCAGCAGCCTGGGGACAGCTGTTAACTATGGCTACACCTTC
j_call: TRBJ2-7; d_call: -; clone_size: -; v_call: TRBV28; cdr3_aa: CASSFLYYEQYF; cdr3_nt: TGTGCCAGCAGTTTCCTGTACTACGAGCAGTACTTC
j_call: TRBJ2-5; d_call: -; clone_size: -; v_call: TRBV5-5; cdr3_aa: CASSSAGQLQETQYF; cdr3_nt: TGTGCCAGCAGTTCTGCGGGACAGCTCCAAGAGACCCAGTACTTC
j_call: TRBJ2-7; d_call: TRBD1; clone_size: -; v_call: TRBV4-3; cdr3_aa: CASSQFPGQGSEQYF; cdr3_nt: TGCGCCAGCAGCCAATTTCCGGGACAGGGAAGCGAGCAGTACTTC
j_call: TRBJ1-1; d_call: -; clone_size: -; v_call: TRBV28; cdr3_aa: CASTNRVNTEAFF; cdr3_nt: TGTGCCAGCACCAACCGAGTGAACACTGAAGCTTTCTTT
j_call: TRBJ1-2; d_call: TRBD1; clone_size: -; v_call: TRBV11-3; cdr3_aa: CASSCRTGDQSYGYTF; cdr3_nt: TGTGCCAGCAGCTGCCGGACAGGGGATCAGAGCTATGGCTACACCTTC
j_call: TRBJ1-4; d_call: -; clone_size: once; v_call: TRBV19; cdr3_aa: CASGRTGPNEKLFF; cdr3_nt: TGTGCCAGTGGGAGAACAGGGCCTAATGAAAAACTGTTTTTT
j_call: TRBJ1-2; d_call: -; clone_size: few; v_call: TRBV29-1; cdr3_aa: CSVEGPRTNYGYTF; cdr3_nt: TGCAGCGTGGAGGGTCCCAGGACTAACTATGGCTACACCTTC
j_call: TRBJ2-1; d_call: TRBD2; clone_size: -; v_call: TRBV24-1; cdr3_aa: CATSGGLAGGPYNEQFF; cdr3_nt: TGTGCCACCAGTGGCGGACTAGCGGGAGGGCCTTACAATGAGCAGTTCTTC
j_call: TRBJ1-4; d_call: -; clone_size: -; v_call: TRBV18; cdr3_aa: CASSPPQGQGSNEKLFF; cdr3_nt: TGTGCCAGCTCACCACCTCAAGGGCAGGGGAGTAATGAAAAACTGTTTTTT
j_call: TRBJ1-2; d_call: TRBD1; clone_size: -; v_call: TRBV9; cdr3_aa: CASSPHETGRNYGYTF; cdr3_nt: TGTGCCAGCAGCCCTCATGAGACAGGGCGGAACTATGGCTACACCTTC
j_call: TRBJ1-2; d_call: -; clone_size: -; v_call: TRBV9; cdr3_aa: CASTLMGDYGYTF; cdr3_nt: TGTGCCAGCACTCTAATGGGAGACTATGGCTACACCTTC
j_call: TRBJ2-7; d_call: TRBD2; clone_size: few; v_call: TRBV4-2; cdr3_aa: CASSQDGYSGSFSYEQYF; cdr3_nt: TGTGCCAGCAGCCAAGACGGTTATAGCGGGAGTTTCTCCTACGAGCAGTACTTC
j_call: TRBJ1-6; d_call: -; clone_size: -; v_call: TRBV12-3/TRBV12-4; cdr3_aa: CASKAEDNSPLHF; cdr3_nt: TGTGCCAGCAAGGCGGAAGATAATTCACCCCTCCACTTT
j_call: TRBJ1-3; d_call: TRBD1; clone_size: -; v_call: TRBV4-2; cdr3_aa: CASSRGDRGSGNTIYF; cdr3_nt: TGTGCCAGCAGCCGAGGGGACAGGGGCTCTGGAAACACCATATATTTT
j_call: TRBJ2-3; d_call: -; clone_size: -; v_call: TRBV6-1; cdr3_aa: CASSDWSVDYTDTQYF; cdr3_nt: TGTGCCAGCAGTGATTGGTCGGTAGATTACACAGATACGCAGTATTTT
j_call: TRBJ1-2; d_call: -; clone_size: once; v_call: TRBV4-1; cdr3_aa: CASSLPGLRGYTF; cdr3_nt: TGCGCCAGCAGCCTACCGGGACTGCGTGGCTACACCTTC
j_call: TRBJ2-7; d_call: TRBD2; clone_size: -; v_call: TRBV5-5; cdr3_aa: CASRGRDEQYF; cdr3_nt: TGTGCCAGCAGAGGGAGGGACGAGCAGTACTTC
j_call: TRBJ2-7; d_call: TRBD2; clone_size: -; v_call: TRBV7-3; cdr3_aa: CASSQSGTSYEQYF; cdr3_nt: TGTGCCAGCAGCCAATCCGGGACTAGCTACGAGCAGTACTTC
j_call: TRBJ2-1; d_call: -; clone_size: -; v_call: TRBV3-1/TRBV3-2; cdr3_aa: CASSQGWDIYNEQFF; cdr3_nt: TGTGCCAGCAGCCAAGGTTGGGACATCTACAATGAGCAGTTCTTC
j_call: TRBJ2-7; d_call: TRBD2; clone_size: -; v_call: TRBV2; cdr3_aa: CASSSPGLARTREQYF; cdr3_nt: TGTGCCAGCAGTTCCCCGGGACTAGCCCGAACACGTGAGCAGTACTTC
j_call: TRBJ2-7; d_call: TRBD2; clone_size: -; v_call: TRBV7-9; cdr3_aa: CASSLGGLAGGNEQYF; cdr3_nt: TGTGCCAGCAGCTTGGGAGGGTTAGCGGGGGGGAACGAGCAGTACTTC
j_call: TRBJ2-7; d_call: -; clone_size: -; v_call: TRBV5-4; cdr3_aa: CASSLGPRGRQYEQYF; cdr3_nt: TGTGCCAGCAGCTTGGGGCCCAGGGGCCGCCAATACGAGCAGTACTTC
j_call: TRBJ1-2; d_call: TRBD1; clone_size: -; v_call: TRBV27; cdr3_aa: CASSSRTGNGYTF; cdr3_nt: TGTGCCAGCAGTTCCCGGACAGGGAATGGCTACACCTTC
j_call: TRBJ2-5; d_call: -; clone_size: -; v_call: TRBV3-1/TRBV3-2; cdr3_aa: CASSHLQETQYF; cdr3_nt: TGTGCCAGCAGCCACCTCCAAGAGACCCAGTACTTC
j_call: TRBJ1-4; d_call: -; clone_size: -; v_call: TRBV20-1; cdr3_aa: CSARQGEKLFF; cdr3_nt: TGCAGTGCTAGACAGGGGGAAAAACTGTTTTTT